This paragraph covers one TCR beta chain sequence. The antigen is unknown. This entry is derived from a study of CD8 T cells in ankylosing spondylitis. Whole-study findings and limits: Matched ankylosing spondylitis synovial fluid reportedly contained a significantly enriched population of disease-linked clones. With a CD8+ phenotype, disease-linked clones were relatively rare in peripheral blood.

Via MiXCR, TCRdb re-called the 5' RACE reads, giving one row per CDR3 protein. Among 240,000 or so distinct CDR3 sequences, approximately 9% were seen once, and the ten largest hold approximately 7%. Germline V lookup: CDR1 SGHTA, CDR2 FQGNSA. The length of the CDR3 is 14 residues. Trimming pared 4 bases from V and 10 bases from J, leaving 14 bases between. The material sequenced was blood, either unsorted or a sorted T cell fraction (not recorded which). The TCR was taken from a male donor with ankylosing spondylitis or in good health (not recorded which). This rearrangement joins TRBV7-2 to TRBJ1-6; D unresolved. This CDR3 is CASSSNSNGSPLHF. DNA of the CDR3: TGTGCCAGCAGCTCGAACTCTAACGGGTCACCCCTCCACTTT. The whole variable domain, filled in from reference TRBV7-2 and TRBJ1-6, reads GAGVSQSPSNKVTEKGKDVELRCDPISGHTALYWYRQSLGQGLEFLIYFQGNSAPDKSGLPSDRFSAERTGGSVSTLTIQRTQQEDSAVYLCASSSNSNGSPLHFGNGTRLTVT.